This TCR beta chain was identified during a study of blood T cell repertoires in COVID-19. The V gene end was trimmed by 5 bases and the J gene end by 3 bases; junction bases not matched to a gene: 13. The CDR3 extends over 17 amino acids. The germline V gene has CDR1 SEHNR and CDR2 FQNEAQ (reference sequence). Here immunoSEQ multiplex PCR was the method, and the copy in TCRdb shows in-frame clones only, minus some. The sample yields 60,000 or so clones, under 85% seen once. The chain is built from TRBV7-9 and TRBJ2-7; 10 bases are a match to TRBD1. This TCR was recovered from a man aged 55 to 70 with acute or convalescent COVID-19. Sequenced input: peripheral blood. The CDR3 spells CASSDYSGQGGLYEQYF. In nucleotides, the CDR3 is TGTGCCAGCAGCGACTACTCTGGACAGGGGGGGCTCTACGAGCAGTACTTC.